This T cell receptor (beta chain) was captured in a study of CXCR3-negative and CXCR3-positive naive CD8 T cells. Whole-study context: Summed over all libraries, TRB reads came to around 140 million, with about 1.5 +/- 0.3 million per library.

The CDR3 totals 16 residues. Study findings and constraints: Both naive subsets showed comparably high diversity, and memory CD8+ cells showed much lower diversity.

Of note for this clonotype: No antigen is known for it.

5' RACE that incorporated UMI labels was used to prepare the TRB cDNA libraries. For each CDR3 protein, TCRdb gives one entry from its re-call of the 5' RACE reads, without DNA. The sample spans 65,000 to 75,000 distinct CDR3 sequences; the ten largest clones claim about 1.5%. Sequenced sample: naive CXCR3- CD8+ T cells from blood. The sample's subset: CD45RO-CCR7+CD27+CD95- naive CD8+ T cells lacking CXCR3 (TNR3-). The V and J genes are TRBV23-1 and TRBJ1-6. TRBV23-1 is identified as an open reading frame with a role that is uncertain. This TCR was recovered from a human donor in good health. Some clones in this sample may be carry-over from other donors' samples. CDR3: CASSHLVEGPSSPLHF.